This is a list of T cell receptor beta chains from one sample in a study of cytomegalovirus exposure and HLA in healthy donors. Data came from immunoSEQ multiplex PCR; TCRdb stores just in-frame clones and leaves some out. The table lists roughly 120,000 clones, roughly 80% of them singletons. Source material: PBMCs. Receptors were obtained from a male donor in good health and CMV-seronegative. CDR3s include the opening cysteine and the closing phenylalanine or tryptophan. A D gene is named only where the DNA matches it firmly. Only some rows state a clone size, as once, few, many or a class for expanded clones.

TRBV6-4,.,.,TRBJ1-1,CASSQRRNTEAFF,TGTGCCAGCAGTCAACGTAGGAACACTGAAGCTTTCTTT
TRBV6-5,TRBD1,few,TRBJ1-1,CASSVQGASNTEAFF,TGTGCCAGCAGTGTACAGGGGGCGTCTAATACTGAAGCTTTCTTT
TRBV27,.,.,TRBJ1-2,CASSLGGYYGYTF,TGTGCCAGCAGTCTCGGGGGGTATTATGGCTACACCTTC
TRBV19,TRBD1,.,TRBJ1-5,CASKRGQGNQPQHF,TGTGCCAGTAAGCGGGGACAGGGGAATCAGCCCCAGCATTTT
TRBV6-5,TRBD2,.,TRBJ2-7,CASRGTSVPYEQYF,TGTGCCAGCAGGGGGACTAGCGTCCCCTACGAGCAGTACTTC
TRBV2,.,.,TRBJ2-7,CASSLGGPNYEQYF,TGTGCCAGCAGTTTAGGGGGTCCTAACTACGAGCAGTACTTC
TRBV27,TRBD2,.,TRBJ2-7,CASSLASGRLEQYF,TGTGCCAGCAGTTTAGCTAGCGGGAGGCTCGAGCAGTACTTC
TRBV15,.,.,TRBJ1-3,CATSRDRGNTIYF,TGTGCCACCAGCAGAGATCGGGGAAACACCATATATTTT
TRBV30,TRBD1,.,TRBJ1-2,CAWSVGQTGGGYTF,TGTGCCTGGAGTGTGGGCCAGACAGGGGGAGGCTACACCTTC
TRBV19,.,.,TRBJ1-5,CASRYSNQPQHF,TGTGCCAGTAGATATAGCAATCAGCCCCAGCATTTT
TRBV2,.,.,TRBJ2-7,CASRRLLYEQYF,TGTGCCAGCAGGAGGTTACTCTACGAGCAGTACTTC
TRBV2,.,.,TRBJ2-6,CASSRRFVSGTRASGANGLTF,TGTGCCAGCTCCCGGCGGTTTGTGAGCGGGACACGGGCCTCTGGGGCCAACGGCCTGACTTTC